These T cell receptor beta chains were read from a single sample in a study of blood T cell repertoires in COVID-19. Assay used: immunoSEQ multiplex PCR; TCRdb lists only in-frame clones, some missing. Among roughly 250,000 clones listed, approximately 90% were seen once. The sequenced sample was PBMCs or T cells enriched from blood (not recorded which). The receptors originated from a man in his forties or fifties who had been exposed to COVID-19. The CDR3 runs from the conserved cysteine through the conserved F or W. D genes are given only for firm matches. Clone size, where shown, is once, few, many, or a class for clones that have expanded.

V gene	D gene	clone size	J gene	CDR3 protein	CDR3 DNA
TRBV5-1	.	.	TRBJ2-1	CASSLVGESSYNEQFF	TGCGCCAGCAGCTTGGTCGGGGAAAGCTCCTACAATGAGCAGTTCTTC
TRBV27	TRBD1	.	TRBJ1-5	CASSRNQGVNQPQHF	TGTGCCAGCAGTCGAAACCAGGGGGTCAATCAGCCCCAGCATTTT
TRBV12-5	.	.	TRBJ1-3	CASGCEDSQHSGNTIYF	TGTGCTAGTGGATGCGAGGACAGCCAACACTCTGGAAACACCATATATTTT
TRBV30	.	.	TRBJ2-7	CAWRVPTGILYEQYF	TGTGCCTGGAGGGTCCCCACAGGAATACTCTACGAGCAGTACTTC
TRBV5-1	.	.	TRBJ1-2	CASSGEGSAYGYTF	TGCGCCAGCAGCGGGGAGGGGAGTGCCTATGGCTACACCTTC
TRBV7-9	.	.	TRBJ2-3	CASSLDLKDIPPQYF	TGTGCCAGCAGCTTAGATCTAAAAGACATTCCTCCGCAGTATTTT
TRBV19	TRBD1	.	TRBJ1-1	CASSIIGTGGGGRVEAFF	TGTGCCAGTAGTATCATCGGGACAGGGGGCGGCGGTCGAGTTGAAGCTTTCTTT
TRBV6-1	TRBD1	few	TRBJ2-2	CASSEGQGAHGELFF	TGTGCCAGCAGTGAGGGACAGGGGGCGCACGGGGAGCTGTTTTTT
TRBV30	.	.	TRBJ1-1	CAWNRDTEAFF	TGTGCCTGGAACCGGGACACTGAAGCTTTCTTT
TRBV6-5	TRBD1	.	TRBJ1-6	CASTAGQGNSPLHF	TGTGCCAGCACCGCCGGACAGGGGAATTCACCCCTCCACTTT
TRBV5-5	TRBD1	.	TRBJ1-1	CASSRGQGATEAFF	TGTGCCAGCAGCCGGGGACAGGGGGCCACTGAAGCTTTCTTT
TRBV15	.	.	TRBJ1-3	CATSRGGGNSGNTIYF	TGTGCCACCAGCAGAGGGGGGGGTAACTCTGGAAACACCATATATTTT
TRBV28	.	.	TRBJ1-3	CASSAGAPLYTIYF	TGTGCCAGCAGTGCAGGGGCTCCACTATACACCATATATTTT
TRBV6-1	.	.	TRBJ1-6	CASSESGFYSPLHF	TGTGCCAGCAGTGAGTCAGGGTTCTACTCACCCCTCCACTTT
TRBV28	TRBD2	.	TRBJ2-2	CASTTPYGTSGGELFF	TGTGCCAGCACCACACCCTACGGAACTAGCGGCGGGGAGCTGTTTTTT
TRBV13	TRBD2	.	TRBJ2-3	CASSLRLAGGADTQYF	TGTGCCAGCAGCTTGAGACTAGCGGGGGGCGCAGATACGCAGTATTTT
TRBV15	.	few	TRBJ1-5	CATSRDPLNSNQPQHF	TGTGCCACCAGCAGAGATCCCCTTAATAGCAATCAGCCCCAGCATTTT
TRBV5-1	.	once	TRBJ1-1	CASYQSLQGLNTEAFF	TGCGCCAGCTACCAATCCCTACAGGGATTGAACACTGAAGCTTTCTTT
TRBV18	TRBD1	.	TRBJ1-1	CASSPLRGTGGINTEAFF	TGTGCCAGCTCCCCTTTGCGAGGGACAGGGGGTATTAACACTGAAGCTTTCTTT